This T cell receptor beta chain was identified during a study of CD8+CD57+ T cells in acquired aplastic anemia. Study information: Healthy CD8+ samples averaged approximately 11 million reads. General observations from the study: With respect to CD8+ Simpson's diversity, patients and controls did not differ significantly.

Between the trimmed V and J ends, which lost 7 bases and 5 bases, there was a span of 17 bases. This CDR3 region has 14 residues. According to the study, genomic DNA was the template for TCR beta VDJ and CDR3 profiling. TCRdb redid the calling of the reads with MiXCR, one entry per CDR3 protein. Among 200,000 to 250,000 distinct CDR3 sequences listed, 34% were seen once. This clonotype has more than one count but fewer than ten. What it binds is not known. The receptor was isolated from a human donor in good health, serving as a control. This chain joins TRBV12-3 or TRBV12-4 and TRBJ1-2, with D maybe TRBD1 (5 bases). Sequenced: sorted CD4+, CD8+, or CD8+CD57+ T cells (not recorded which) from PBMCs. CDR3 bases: TGTGCCAGCACCTTAAGCAGGGACCCTTATGGCTACACCTTC. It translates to CASTLSRDPYGYTF.